The next 32 T cell receptor beta chains were all read from a single sample in a study of T-cell memory formation after mild COVID-19 (dated by TCRdb to 2020 to 2022). The method behind the library was 5' RACE. Sequencing used an Illumina NovaSeq 6000. The public reads were run again by TCRdb, first through fastp at Q25 and then through MiXCR, and only productive beta chains were kept. Rows matching on CDR3 protein sequence are summarized as one entry with the most common DNA and genes. In this sample the table shows a few hundred thousand distinct CDR3 sequences, 20% to 25% of which occur a single time. The ten largest clones capture roughly 23% of the sample. The specimen was PBMCs or a T cell subset sorted from them (not recorded which). All receptors derive from a man aged 18 to 30 who had mild COVID-19 (a few samples of this study predate the infection). The sample titles of this study are shuffled in the database, so cell type and time point are left out; the donor was told from shared clones.

The V call is TRBV6-5, the J call TRBJ2-3; perhaps TRBD2 as D (5 bases). The V and J ends lost 3 bases and 4 bases respectively, with 14 bases between them. The CDR3 runs 15 residues. Per the germline V gene, CDR1 is MNHEY and CDR2 is SVGAGI. The CDR3 coding sequence is TGTGCCAGCAGTTATGGCAACGGACTGGCAGATACGCAGTATTTT. Its protein product is CASSYGNGLADTQYF.

This chain connects TRBV28 to TRBJ2-3; D unresolved. The germline CDR1 and CDR2 sequences are MDHEN and SYDVKM. The CDR3 is made up of 14 amino acids. Trimming removed 1 base from V and 5 bases from J, with 10 bases in between. The CDR3 DNA sequence: TGTGCCAGCAGTTTATCGCTAGTAGAAGATACGCAGTATTTT. Translated, it gives CASSLSLVEDTQYF.

The rearrangement joins TRBV20-1 to TRBJ1-2, with 8 bases lining up with TRBD1. V was pared by 0 bases and J by 7 bases, with 10 bases of the junction left unmatched. CDR1 DFQATT and CDR2 SNEGSKA come from the germline V gene (reference sequence). The CDR3 is made up of 15 amino acids. The CDR3 sequence is CSAREETGEVPGYTF. CDR3 DNA sequence: TGCAGTGCTAGAGAGGAGACAGGGGAAGTTCCTGGCTACACCTTC.

The chain employs TRBV20-1 and TRBJ2-7; D is ambiguous. Germline CDR1 and CDR2: DFQATT and SNEGSKA (reference sequence). The CDR3 length is 14 residues. Trimming shortened V by 0 bases and J by 1 base, and 10 bases separated the two germline ends. The CDR3 sequence is CSARESTGSYEQYF. The CDR3 region has the DNA TGCAGTGCTAGAGAGAGCACCGGATCCTACGAGCAGTACTTC.

The rearrangement links TRBV29-1 to TRBJ2-2; TRBD1 matches at 12 bases. V trimming: 7 bases; J trimming: 8 bases; junction bases outside the gene matches: 14. The CDR3 is 16 amino acids. Germline loops: CDR1 SQVTM, CDR2 ANQGSEA. The CDR3 region is CSAHSGTGGWTGELFF. The CDR3 region has the DNA TGCAGCGCCCACTCCGGGACAGGGGGCTGGACAGGGGAGCTGTTTTTT.

A few counts support this clonotype. This chain connects TRBV20-1 to TRBJ1-4, with D tentatively TRBD1 (5 bases). Germline CDR1 is DFQATT and CDR2 is SNEGSKA (reference sequence). The CDR3 is made up of 15 amino acids. Trimming removed 5 bases at V and 8 bases at J, with 21 bases between. The CDR3 spells CSAPLPGLSAEKLFF. CDR3 nucleotides: TGCAGTGCTCCCCTTCCGGGACTGTCGGCCGAAAAACTGTTTTTT.

This clonotype has a handful of counts. V and J are TRBV2 and TRBJ2-7, with D possibly TRBD1 on 6 matching bases. Trimming shortened V by 3 bases and J by 0 bases, and 12 bases separated the two germline ends. The CDR3 runs 15 residues. Germline CDR1 and CDR2: SNHLY and FYNNEI. The CDR3 region is CASSDGQGSSYEQYF. DNA of the CDR3: TGTGCCAGCAGTGACGGTCAGGGGTCCTCCTACGAGCAGTACTTC.

This clonotype turned up a few times. J is TRBJ2-1 and V is TRBV6-2 or TRBV6-3; D call uncertain. Germline CDR1 is MNHEY and CDR2 is SVGEGT. V was trimmed by 6 bases and J by 2 bases, leaving 11 bases between them. The CDR3 loop spans 14 amino acids. CDR3 in amino acids: CASSSVSAYNEQFF. The CDR3 DNA reads as TGTGCCAGCAGCTCCGTATCGGCCTACAATGAGCAGTTCTTC.

This chain links TRBV2 with TRBJ2-3; the D gene is possibly TRBD1 (6 bases). The CDR3 length is 15 residues. V lost 6 bases and J lost 4, with 17 bases in between. The germline CDR1 and CDR2 sequences are SNHLY and FYNNEI. CDR3 DNA: TGTGCCAGCAGGTGGGGGCCAGTGGCTGCAGATACGCAGTATTTT. It translates to CASRWGPVAADTQYF.

As concerns this clonotype: At one end the junction does not follow the germline gene, possibly because of a read error. This rearrangement joins TRBV19 to TRBJ1-2; TRBD1 agrees at 8 bases. The CDR3 loop spans 14 amino acids. Germline V CDR1 and CDR2: LNHDA, SQIVND (reference sequence). The CDR3 here is CASTRQGTLYCYTF. The CDR3 DNA is TGTGCCAGTACCAGACAGGGGACTCTCTATTGCTACACCTTC.

This clonotype has more than one count but fewer than ten. The chain combines TRBV6-2 or TRBV6-3 with TRBJ2-5, with D uncertain. Germline CDR1 is MNHEY and CDR2 is SVGEGT. Trimming removed 3 bases from V and 6 bases from J, with 5 bases in between. CDR3 length: 11 amino acids. CDR3 amino acids: CASSYRKTQYF. The CDR3 nucleotides are TGTGCCAGCAGTTATCGGAAGACCCAGTACTTC.

The V gene is TRBV10-1, the J gene TRBJ2-1, with D tentatively TRBD2 (7 bases). Germline lookup yields CDR1 WNHNN and CDR2 SYGVQD (reference sequence). The CDR3 covers 14 residues. V was pared by 8 bases and J by 10 bases, with 21 bases between. CDR3 in DNA: TGCGCCAGCTCCAGGACAGTCGGGCGGGGGGAGCAGTTCTTC. Translation gives CASSRTVGRGEQFF.

This clonotype was detected only a few times. This chain connects TRBV19 to TRBJ1-2; 7 positions match TRBD1. The ends lost 5 bases at V and 2 bases at J; junction bases unmatched: 8. The length of the CDR3 is 15 residues. Germline-derived CDR1 and CDR2 are LNHDA and SQIVND (reference sequence). CDR3 nucleotides: TGTGCCAGTAGTCCCCACAGGGGCCGGAACTATGGCTACACCTTC. Translation: CASSPHRGRNYGYTF.

This clonotype was found a few times. V is TRBV30 and J is TRBJ1-1; possible D gene TRBD1, 6 bases. V dropped 4 bases and J dropped 3 bases, with 15 bases sitting between them. Germline V gene lookup returns CDR1 GTSNPN and CDR2 SVGIG (reference sequence). The CDR3 is 14 amino acids. CDR3 in amino acids: CAWTARGWDTEAFF. The DNA of the CDR3 is TGTGCCTGGACGGCCAGGGGCTGGGACACTGAAGCTTTCTTT.

The chain links TRBV7-3 to TRBJ2-1; TRBD2 matches 7 bases. The CDR3 has 16 amino acids. V dropped 7 bases and J dropped 3; count of bases not matched to a gene: 12. Looked up from germline, CDR1 is SGHTA and CDR2 is FQGTGA. The CDR3 reads CASNIAGPQNYNEQFF. In DNA, the CDR3 is TGTGCCAGCAACATAGCGGGCCCTCAAAACTACAATGAGCAGTTCTTC.

This clonotype was seen a handful of times. The V call is TRBV20-1, the J call TRBJ2-5; possibly TRBD2 for D (7 bases). CDR1 is DFQATT and CDR2 is SNEGSKA in the germline V gene (reference sequence). This CDR3 contains 13 residues. The V end was cut by 6 bases, the J end by 3 bases, with 14 bases between. This CDR3 is CSAGGDIKETQYF. The DNA for the CDR3 is TGCAGTGCGGGAGGGGACATAAAAGAGACCCAGTACTTC.

For the CDR3, the DNA is TGTGCCAGCAGTTTAGCGCTAAGCGGGATCCACGAGCAGTACTTC. Its translation is CASSLALSGIHEQYF. V usage is TRBV12-3 or TRBV12-4 and J usage is TRBJ2-7; 7 bases map to TRBD2. This CDR3 has 15 amino acids. The V gene end was trimmed by 0 bases and the J gene end by 5 bases; junction bases not matched to a gene: 7.

This clonotype was counted many times. The chain carries TRBV5-1 and TRBJ2-3; no reliable D call. CDR1 and CDR2 (germline): SGHRS, YFSETQ. The CDR3 totals 14 residues. V was pared by 4 bases and J by 1 base, with 10 bases between. The CDR3 DNA reads TGCGCCAGCAGCAACCCCCCGGGCACAGATACGCAGTATTTT. Its translation is CASSNPPGTDTQYF.

This clonotype was seen only a few times. The rearrangement links TRBV11-2 to TRBJ2-2; D unclear. The CDR3 spans 14 residues. The V and J ends lost 4 bases and 2 bases respectively, with 8 bases between them. Looked up from germline, CDR1 is SGHAT and CDR2 is FQNNGV. CDR3 nucleotides: TGTGCCAGCAGCTGGCAGTTTAACACCGGGGAGCTGTTTTTT. Translating gives CASSWQFNTGELFF.

This clonotype was seen many times. The chain recombines TRBV11-2 with TRBJ2-2, with 8 bases identical to TRBD2. Germline V gene sequence: CDR1 SGHAT, CDR2 FQNNGV. CDR3 length: 16 amino acids. The J segment lost 5 bases and the V segment lost 1 base, leaving 6 bases of the junction unmatched. In DNA form, the CDR3 reads TGTGCCAGCAGCTTAGTAGTTACTAGCGGAACCGGGGAGCTGTTTTTT. It is translated as CASSLVVTSGTGELFF.

The J gene is TRBJ2-2, the V gene TRBV5-1; a possible D gene is TRBD2 (5 bases). Germline V gene sequence: CDR1 SGHRS, CDR2 YFSETQ. The CDR3 has 17 amino acids. Trimming cost V 4 bases and J 3 bases, with 19 bases left between them. Written as DNA, the CDR3 is TGCGCCAGCAGCAAAACGTCCTCAAGCGGCTACACCGGGGAGCTGTTTTTT. Residues: CASSKTSSSGYTGELFF. The entire variable domain, with the rest obtained from reference TRBV5-1 and TRBJ2-2, is as follows: KAGVTQTPRYLIKTRGQQVTLSCSPISGHRSVSWYQQTPGQGLQFLFEYFSETQRNKGNFPGRFSGRQFSNSRSEMNVSTLELGDSALYLCASSKTSSSGYTGELFFGEGSRLTVL.

This clonotype was recorded a few times. The chain is built from TRBV24-1 and TRBJ2-1; 11 bases fit TRBD2. Germline assignment: CDR1 KGHDR and CDR2 SFDVKD. V lost 0 bases to trimming and J lost 0 bases; unmatched junction nucleotides: 6. This CDR3 comprises 19 residues. CDR3 protein: CATSDLSSGGQSSYNEQFF. In nucleotides, the CDR3 is TGTGCCACCAGTGATTTGTCTAGCGGGGGGCAAAGCTCCTACAATGAGCAGTTCTTC.

This chain links TRBV20-1 with TRBJ2-5, with 7 nucleotides matching TRBD1. This CDR3 spans 13 amino acids. Looked up from germline, CDR1 is DFQATT and CDR2 is SNEGSKA (reference sequence). Trimming removed 4 bases from V and 2 bases from J; junction bases left unmatched: 4. CDR3 DNA: TGCAGTGCTACAGGGGGAAGGCAAGAGACCCAGTACTTC. Its translation: CSATGGRQETQYF.

The rearrangement joins TRBV6-5 to TRBJ2-3; a possible D gene is TRBD1 (5 bases). V lost 2 bases and J 8 bases, leaving 8 bases between the germline ends. CDR3 length: 12 residues. Per the germline V gene, CDR1 is MNHEY and CDR2 is SVGAGI. The CDR3 region is CASSYPGLTQYF. The CDR3 DNA is TGTGCCAGCAGTTACCCAGGGCTTACGCAGTATTTT.

Only a few counts were recorded for this clonotype. The chain has TRBV10-2 and TRBJ2-3, with D possibly being TRBD2 (5 bases). The germline V gene has CDR1 WSHSY and CDR2 SAAADI. The CDR3 is made up of 16 amino acids. Trimming stripped 2 bases from V and 4 bases from J, with 16 bases between. The CDR3 DNA follows: TGCGCCAGCAGTGAGGCTCGGACTCAGGAGGCAGATACGCAGTATTTT. Its protein product is CASSEARTQEADTQYF.

This clonotype was seen a handful of times. The genes are TRBV4-3 and TRBJ2-7; D not resolved. V was trimmed by 3 bases and J by 6 bases, leaving 27 bases between them. The germline CDR1 and CDR2 sequences are LGHNA and YSLEER. CDR3 length: 18 amino acids. CDR3 DNA: TGCGCCAGCAGCCAGCGCAACCAAGGACGGCATTTAGTACCCGAGCAGTACTTC. Its protein is CASSQRNQGRHLVPEQYF.

This clonotype was counted many times. The chain couples TRBV6-2 or TRBV6-3 to TRBJ2-4; possible D gene TRBD1, 6 bases. This CDR3 spans 15 amino acids. CDR1 is MNHEY and CDR2 is SVGEGT in the germline V gene. Trimming took off 8 bases at V and 8 bases at J, with 22 bases between the two ends. CDR3 protein: CASDLRGQSTDIQYF. As DNA, the CDR3 is TGTGCCAGCGACTTACGTGGACAGTCCACGGACATTCAGTACTTC.

J is TRBJ2-5 and V is TRBV20-1; D tentatively fits TRBD1 or TRBD2 (5 bases each). The CDR3 loop spans 16 amino acids. The ends were cut back, 4 bases at V and 1 base at J, with 19 bases in the middle. Per the germline V gene, CDR1 is DFQATT and CDR2 is SNEGSKA (reference sequence). The CDR3 protein is CSATGSEGSFQETQYF. The CDR3 nucleotides are TGCAGTGCTACAGGTTCAGAGGGGTCTTTCCAAGAGACCCAGTACTTC.

This clonotype was seen only a few times. The chain recombines TRBV19 with TRBJ2-1, with D perhaps assigned TRBD1 or TRBD2 (6 bases each). The CDR3 spans 13 residues. CDR1 LNHDA and CDR2 SQIVND come from the germline V gene (reference sequence). V lost 10 bases and J lost 9, with 19 bases in between. The CDR3 reads CATRGTPRGEQFF. The DNA for the CDR3 is TGTGCCACCAGAGGGACTCCCAGGGGTGAGCAGTTCTTC.

This clonotype was counted between two and nine times. This rearrangement joins TRBV7-2 to TRBJ1-1; 7 positions match TRBD1. Germline lookup yields CDR1 SGHTA and CDR2 FQGNSA. V trimming: 5 bases; J trimming: 4 bases; junction bases outside the gene matches: 7. CDR3 length: 14 residues. CDR3 residues: CASSTTGFGTEAFF. CDR3 bases: TGTGCCAGCAGCACGACAGGGTTTGGCACTGAAGCTTTCTTT. The whole variable domain, filled in from reference TRBV7-2 and TRBJ1-1, reads GAGVSQSPSNKVTEKGKDVELRCDPISGHTALYWYRQSLGQGLEFLIYFQGNSAPDKSGLPSDRFSAERTGGSVSTLTIQRTQQEDSAVYLCASSTTGFGTEAFFGQGTRLTVV.

This chain joins TRBV6-5 and TRBJ2-7; D is possibly TRBD2 (6 bases). This CDR3 spans 17 amino acids. Germline CDR1 is MNHEY and CDR2 is SVGAGI. V lost 0 bases and J lost 3, with 18 bases in between. The CDR3 DNA reads as TGTGCCAGCAGTTACTCGCGGGGTCTCTCCCCTTTCTACGAGCAGTACGTC. It translates to CASSYSRGLSPFYEQYV.

Regarding this clonotype: Germline is not matched at one junction end, which may reflect a read error. The chain couples TRBV7-9 to TRBJ2-1, with 8 nucleotides matching TRBD1. Germline V CDR1 and CDR2: SEHNR, FQNEAQ (reference sequence). The CDR3 spans 11 residues. CDR3 protein: CASSLGQGILF. CDR3 nucleotide sequence: TGTGCCAGCAGCCTAGGACAGGGCATCCTCTTC. The full variable domain, rest sourced from reference TRBV7-9 and TRBJ2-1, is DTGVSQNPRHKITKRGQNVTFRCDPISEHNRLYWYRQTLGQGPEFLTYFQNEAQLEKSRLLSDRFSAERPKGSFSTLEIQRTEQGDSAMYLCASSLGQGILFGPGTRLTVL.